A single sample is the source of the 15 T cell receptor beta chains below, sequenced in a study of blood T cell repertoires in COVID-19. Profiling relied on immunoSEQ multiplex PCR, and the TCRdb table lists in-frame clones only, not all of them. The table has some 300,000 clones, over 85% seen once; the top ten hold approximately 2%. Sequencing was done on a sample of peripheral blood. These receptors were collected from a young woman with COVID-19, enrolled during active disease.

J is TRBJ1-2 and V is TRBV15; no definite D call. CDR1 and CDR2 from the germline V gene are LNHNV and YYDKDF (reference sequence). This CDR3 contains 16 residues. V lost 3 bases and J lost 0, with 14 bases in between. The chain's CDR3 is CATSSPLDGSNYGYTF. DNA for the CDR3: TGTGCCACCAGCAGCCCCCTAGACGGGTCTAACTATGGCTACACCTTC.

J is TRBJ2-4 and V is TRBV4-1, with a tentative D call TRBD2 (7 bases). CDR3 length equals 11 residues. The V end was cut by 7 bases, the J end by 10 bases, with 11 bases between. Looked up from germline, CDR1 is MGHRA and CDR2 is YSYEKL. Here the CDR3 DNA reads TGCGCCAGCAACGAGGGGGGGATTCAGTACTTC. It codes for CASNEGGIQYF.

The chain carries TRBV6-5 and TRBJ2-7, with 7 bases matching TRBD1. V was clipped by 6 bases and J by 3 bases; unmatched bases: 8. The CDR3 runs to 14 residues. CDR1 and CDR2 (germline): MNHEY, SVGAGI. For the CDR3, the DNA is TGTGCCAGCAGCCGACAGGGTAGGGACTACGAGCAGTACGTC. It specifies CASSRQGRDYEQYV.

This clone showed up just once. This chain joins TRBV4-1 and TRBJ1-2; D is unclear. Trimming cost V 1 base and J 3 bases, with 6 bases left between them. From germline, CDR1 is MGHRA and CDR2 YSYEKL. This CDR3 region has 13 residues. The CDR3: CASSQGTDYGYTF. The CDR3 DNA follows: TGCGCCAGCAGCCAAGGCACGGACTATGGCTACACCTTC.

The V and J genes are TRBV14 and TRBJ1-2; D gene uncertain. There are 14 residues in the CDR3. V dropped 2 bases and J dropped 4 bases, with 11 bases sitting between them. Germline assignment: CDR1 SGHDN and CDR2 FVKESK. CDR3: CASSQTRGGYGYTF. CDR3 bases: TGTGCCAGCAGCCAAACGAGAGGTGGCTATGGCTACACCTTC.

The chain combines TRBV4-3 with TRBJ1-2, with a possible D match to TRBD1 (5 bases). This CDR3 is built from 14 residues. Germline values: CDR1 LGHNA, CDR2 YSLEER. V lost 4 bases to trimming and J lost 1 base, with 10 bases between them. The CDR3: CASSPGRGNYGYTF. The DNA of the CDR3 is TGCGCCAGCAGCCCTGGAAGGGGTAACTATGGCTACACCTTC.

CDR3 sequence: CATSDLSSDTQYF. The CDR3, as DNA: TGTGCCACCAGTGACCTTTCGTCCGATACGCAGTATTTT. This rearrangement joins TRBV24-1 to TRBJ2-3; no firm D call. V was trimmed by 4 bases and J by 6 bases, leaving 10 bases between them. The length of the CDR3 is 13 residues. CDR1 and CDR2 (germline): KGHDR, SFDVKD.

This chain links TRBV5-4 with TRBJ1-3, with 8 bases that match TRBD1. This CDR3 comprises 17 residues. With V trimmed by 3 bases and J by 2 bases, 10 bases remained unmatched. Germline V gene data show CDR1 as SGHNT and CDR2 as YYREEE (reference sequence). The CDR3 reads CASSSFGDRWAGNTIYF. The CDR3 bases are TGTGCCAGCAGCTCATTCGGGGACAGGTGGGCTGGAAACACCATATATTTT.

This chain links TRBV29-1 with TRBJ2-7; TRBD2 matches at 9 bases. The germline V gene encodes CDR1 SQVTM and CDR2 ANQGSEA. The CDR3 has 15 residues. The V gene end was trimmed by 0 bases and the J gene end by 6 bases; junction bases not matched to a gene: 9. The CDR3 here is CSVEEGSGGPSEQYF. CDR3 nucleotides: TGCAGCGTTGAAGAGGGTAGCGGGGGCCCGTCCGAGCAGTACTTC.

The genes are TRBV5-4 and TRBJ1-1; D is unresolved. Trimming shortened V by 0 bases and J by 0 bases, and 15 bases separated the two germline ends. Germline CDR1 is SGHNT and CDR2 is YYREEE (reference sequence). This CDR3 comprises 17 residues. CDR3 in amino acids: CASSLGVPLSMNTEAFF. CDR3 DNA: TGTGCCAGCAGCTTGGGAGTCCCTTTAAGTATGAACACTGAAGCTTTCTTT.

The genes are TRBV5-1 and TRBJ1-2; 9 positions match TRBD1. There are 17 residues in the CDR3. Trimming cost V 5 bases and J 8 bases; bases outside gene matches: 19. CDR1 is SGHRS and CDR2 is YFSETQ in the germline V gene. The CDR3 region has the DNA TGCGCCAGCAGAGCCGGGACAGGGTTTTTTCCGGGCGGGGGCTACACCTTC. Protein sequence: CASRAGTGFFPGGGYTF.

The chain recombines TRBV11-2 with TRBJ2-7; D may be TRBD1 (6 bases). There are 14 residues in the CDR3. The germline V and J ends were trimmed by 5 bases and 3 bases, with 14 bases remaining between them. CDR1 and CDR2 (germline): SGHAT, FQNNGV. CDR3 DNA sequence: TGTGCCAGCAGCCCAGACGGACAGTACTACGAGCAGTACTTC. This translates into CASSPDGQYYEQYF.

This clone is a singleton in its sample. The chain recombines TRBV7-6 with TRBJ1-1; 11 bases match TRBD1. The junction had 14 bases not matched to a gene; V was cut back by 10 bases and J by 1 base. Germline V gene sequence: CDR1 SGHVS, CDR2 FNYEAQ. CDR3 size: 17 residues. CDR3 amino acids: CANTLQTDRGQNTEAFF. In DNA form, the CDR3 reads TGTGCCAACACGCTACAAACGGACAGGGGGCAGAACACTGAAGCTTTCTTT.

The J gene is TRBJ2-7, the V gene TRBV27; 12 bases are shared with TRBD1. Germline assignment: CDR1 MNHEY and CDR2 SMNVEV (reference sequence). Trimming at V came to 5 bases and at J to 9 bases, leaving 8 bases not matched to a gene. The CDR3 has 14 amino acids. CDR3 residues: CASSLGQGAGVQYF. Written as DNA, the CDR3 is TGTGCCAGCAGTCTGGGACAGGGGGCCGGGGTGCAGTACTTC.

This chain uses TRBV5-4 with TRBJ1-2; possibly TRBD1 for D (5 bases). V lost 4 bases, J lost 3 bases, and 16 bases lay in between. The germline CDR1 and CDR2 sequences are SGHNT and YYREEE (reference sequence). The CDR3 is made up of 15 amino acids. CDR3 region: CASSPDLGQYYGYTF. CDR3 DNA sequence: TGTGCCAGCAGCCCCGACTTGGGGCAGTACTATGGCTACACCTTC.